This T cell receptor (beta chain) was identified during a study of T-cell reconstitution after alpha-beta-depleted transplantation in children (dated by TCRdb to between 2015 and 2016). Looking at the study overall: The study quantitatively tracked T-cell immune reconstitution after TCRalphabeta/CD19-depleted allogeneic hematopoietic cell transplantation in children using TCR repertoire profiling.

This clonotype showed up many times. The specificity of this receptor is unknown. No per-base quality is available; no much larger clone lies one base away. Via the germline V gene, CDR1 is SGHRS and CDR2 YFSETQ. Relative to germline, V is missing 4 bases and J is missing 0 bases, with 5 bases of the junction outside any gene match. The CDR3 runs 16 residues from the cysteine to the phenylalanine. Here the CDR3 DNA is all that survives: 48 bases in frame from base 1. The intended sense of this specimen's treatment or condition label: allogeneic hematopoietic cell transplantation with graft depleted of TCRalphabeta T cells and CD19 B cells. The children who served as transplant recipients had been given grafts of TCRalphabeta/CD19-depleted allogeneic hematopoietic cells. The library was made by PCR. The sample was run on an Illumina HiSeq 2500. TCR library preparation used molecular barcoding, with unique molecular identifiers applied to normalize quantification of the TCRbeta repertoire. TCRdb reran the public reads through fastp at Q25 and MiXCR, keeping productive beta chains. Each CDR3 protein appears once, grouped with its most common genes and DNA. The sample table holds about 1,000,000 distinct CDR3 sequences, of which about 30% were seen once. The biggest ten clones account for 28% of the sample.

What the study reported, not specific to this receptor: In some patients, high TCRbeta diversity at day 60 was attributed to recipient T cells and intrathymic progenitors that had survived conditioning. Over the following months the frequencies of hyperexpanded clones went down, and after one year T-cell counts and TCRbeta diversity were mostly credited to newly produced T cells. About two months after transplant, the apparently early recovery of alphabetaT-cell counts reportedly depended on just several hundred clones that had expanded rapidly and came from non-depleted graft cells.

The rearrangement joined TRBV5-1 to TRBJ2-2; TRBD2 fits 8 bases in the junction. This clonotype originated in a boy younger than two who had a stem cell transplant for SCID, so the T cells may come from the graft donor. The sample in question was PBMCs, mostly from graft donor cells, obtained 360 days after TCRalphabeta/CD19-depleted stem cell transplant. The DNA sequence is as follows: TGCGCCAGCAGCGCCCCAGCGGGGGCGAACACCGGGGAGCTGTTTTTT. Protein translation: CASSAPAGANTGELFF. The entire variable domain, with the stretches around the CDR3 drawn from the reference TRBV5-1 and TRBJ2-2 proteins, is KAGVTQTPRYLIKTRGQQVTLSCSPISGHRSVSWYQQTPGQGLQFLFEYFSETQRNKGNFPGRFSGRQFSNSRSEMNVSTLELGDSALYLCASSAPAGANTGELFFGEGSRLTVL.